These T cell receptor beta chains were read from a single sample in a study of T cell clones after liver transplantation. Generated by immunoSEQ multiplex PCR, the TCRdb table keeps only in-frame clones and is missing some. Among 20,000 to 30,000 clones, around three quarters were seen once, and the ten largest hold approximately 2.8%. This specimen was CD4+ T cells from blood, taken before liver transplant. These receptors were obtained from a human donor who received a liver transplant. Each CDR3 is given with its conserved first and last residue. The D gene is left open where the match is weak. Clone size is not always given. Where it is, it says once, few, many or a class for expanded clones.

DNA,CDR3,J,size,D,V
TGTGCCTGGACCACTAGGCCCGTCACAGATACGCAGTATTTT,CAWTTRPVTDTQYF,TRBJ2-3,NA,NA,TRBV30
TGTGCCAGCAGCGTAAAGGCGGGGTACACAGATACGCAGTATTTT,CASSVKAGYTDTQYF,TRBJ2-3,NA,NA,TRBV7-6
TGTGCCAGCAGCCCCACTAGCGGGAGGATGTTTGGGGAGACCCAGTACTTC,CASSPTSGRMFGETQYF,TRBJ2-5,NA,TRBD2,TRBV11-3
TGTGCCAGCAGCCCTAGGGACTATGGCTACACCTTC,CASSPRDYGYTF,TRBJ1-2,NA,NA,TRBV7-9
TGCGCCAGCAGCCAAGGGACTGCCGGGGAGCTGTTTTTT,CASSQGTAGELFF,TRBJ2-2,few,NA,TRBV4-3
TGTGCCAGTAGTATGCAGGAGGGGAACATTCAGTACTTC,CASSMQEGNIQYF,TRBJ2-4,NA,NA,TRBV19
TGTGCCAGCAGTAGACAGGGGGCAGTTCCTGGCTACACCTTC,CASSRQGAVPGYTF,TRBJ1-2,NA,TRBD1,TRBV6-6
TGTGCCAGCAGTTTATCCGGGACTAGTTACACAGATACGCAGTATTTT,CASSLSGTSYTDTQYF,TRBJ2-3,NA,TRBD2,TRBV28
TGTGCCATCAGCCCCGGGGTAGCGGGGGTTGCCGAGGGCCCAGATACGCAGTATTTT,CAISPGVAGVAEGPDTQYF,TRBJ2-3,NA,TRBD2,TRBV10-3
TGTGCCAGTAAGAAAGGAGCGTACCAAGAGACCCAGTACTTC,CASKKGAYQETQYF,TRBJ2-5,few,NA,TRBV19
TGTGCCAGCAGCTTGGCCGAAGGGCTGGCCCTCCACTTT,CASSLAEGLALHF,TRBJ1-6,NA,NA,TRBV5-5
TGCGCCAGCAAAGGAGGGGGCACAGATACGCAGTATTTT,CASKGGGTDTQYF,TRBJ2-3,NA,NA,TRBV10-1
TGCGCCAGCAGCCCGGGACTTGGTGGCACAGATACGCAGTATTTT,CASSPGLGGTDTQYF,TRBJ2-3,NA,NA,TRBV10-1
TGTGCCAGTAGGGATACAGGATTTGGAAACACCATATATTTT,CASRDTGFGNTIYF,TRBJ1-3,few,NA,TRBV19
TGTGCCAGCAGTCGGGGGGGACAGATGAACACTGAAGCTTTCTTT,CASSRGGQMNTEAFF,TRBJ1-1,few,TRBD1,TRBV6-6
TGCGCCAGCAGCTCGCTGACTAGCAGCACAGATACGCAGTATTTT,CASSSLTSSTDTQYF,TRBJ2-3,once,TRBD2,TRBV5-1
TGTGCCAGCAGTTCCGGGACAGGGGGCATCCAGTTCTTC,CASSSGTGGIQFF,TRBJ2-1,NA,TRBD1,TRBV6-6
TGTGCCAGCAGTGCAGCCGGTGAGCCCCAGCATTTT,CASSAAGEPQHF,TRBJ1-5,few,NA,TRBV6-5
TGTGCCAGTAGCAAAATGAGTTCTGGAAACACCATATATTTT,CASSKMSSGNTIYF,TRBJ1-3,few,NA,TRBV19
TGTGCCTGGACGGGACTAGCGGGGTTCAATGAGCAGTTCTTC,CAWTGLAGFNEQFF,TRBJ2-1,NA,TRBD2,TRBV30
TGTGCCAGCAGCTTAGGGGGGGCTGGGAGCTCCTACAATGAGCAGTTCTTC,CASSLGGAGSSYNEQFF,TRBJ2-1,NA,NA,TRBV7-8
TGCAGCGTTTCCAGGGGGCCTGGAAACACCATATATTTT,CSVSRGPGNTIYF,TRBJ1-3,few,TRBD1,TRBV29-1
TGTGCCAGCAGCCTGGGACTAGCGGGAGGTACCTCTGGAGACGAGCAGTTCTTC,CASSLGLAGGTSGDEQFF,TRBJ2-1,NA,TRBD2,TRBV14
TGTGCCAGCAGCTTTCGACAGGGGAGGAATGAAAAACTGTTTTTT,CASSFRQGRNEKLFF,TRBJ1-4,NA,TRBD1,TRBV5-8
TGCAGCGTTCAAAACACTGAAGCTTTCTTT,CSVQNTEAFF,TRBJ1-1,few,NA,TRBV29-1